This TCR beta chain was captured in a study of human T cells and chemical hapten exposure. Study information: DPC at 0.01% went onto the upper back in patch tests, read at 6 days. Chiefly women, the patients showed alopecia areata, totalis or universalis.

Time point given: patch test 1, 2 weeks after DPC sensitization. Treatment denoted: therapeutic diphenylcyclopropenone sensitization with weekly scalp DPC. In the library, unique molecular identifiers were attached to individual cDNA molecules. TCRdb independently ran MiXCR on the RACE reads; one entry per CDR3 protein. The table records nearly 80,000 distinct CDR3 sequences, 10% of them present only once. This clonotype was observed many times. Its antigen is unknown. Findings and caveats of the study: Unchanged with DPC sensitization were TCRs above 1 in 1000 frequency.

The CDR3 loop spans 15 amino acids. CDR1 and CDR2 (germline): MNHEY, SVGEGT. V was pared by 1 base and J by 1 base, with 9 bases between. The sequences come from whole blood, collected in connection with sensitization to the hapten diphenylcyclopropenone (DPC). V and J are TRBV6-2 or TRBV6-3 and TRBJ2-3, with D maybe TRBD2 (6 bases). The clonotype was recovered from a woman aged 45-60 years with alopecia areata. Some clones in this sample may be carry-over from other donors' samples. Here the CDR3 reads CASSYLASGTDTQYF. DNA of the CDR3: TGTGCCAGCAGTTACTTGGCTAGCGGCACAGATACGCAGTATTTT.